The source of this T cell receptor (beta chain) is a study of T cells in Graves' hyperthyroidism and ophthalmopathy. This clonotype was counted a few times. The antigen is unknown. Diagnosis rested on symptoms, serum thyroxine and TRAb, thyroid ultrasound, and orbital computed tomography. The germline CDR1 and CDR2 sequences are SGHKS and YYEKEE (reference sequence). CDR3 length: 20 residues. Trimming cost V 4 bases and J 5 bases; bases outside gene matches: 26. Using RNA transcripts as the source, TCR beta CDR3 regions were amplified. Carried out on the TCR CDR3, a first-round RT-PCR used the HTBI primer set. TCRdb reprocessed the multiplex PCR reads via MiXCR and lists one record per CDR3 protein. The repertoire has 250,000 to 400,000 distinct CDR3 sequences, about 13% of them found once; the top ten carry approximately 35%. Whole-study findings and limits: Ophthalmopathy could be told apart from stable hyperthyroidism with a 13 V-J model. Ophthalmopathy was identified by the model a median around 6 months ahead of onset. Most thyroid-expanded clonotypes above 0.001 were also found in blood.

Specimen: blood. The chain links TRBV5-5 to TRBJ2-7, with 8 positions matching TRBD1. The sequence was collected from a woman in her forties with Graves' ophthalmopathy. CDR3 bases: TGTGCCAGCAGCCTAAACCCTGCGTCAGGGGGCAAATCGCGCATCGACGAGCAGTACTTC. Protein: CASSLNPASGGKSRIDEQYF.